The clone carrying this T cell receptor (beta chain) occurred many times. The target antigen is unknown. The CDR3 regions of TCR beta were amplified from RNA transcripts. RT-PCR in the first round (using the HTBI primer set) targeted the TCR CDR3. Using its own MiXCR run on the multiplex PCR reads, TCRdb lists one record per CDR3 protein. The table shows more than 500,000 distinct CDR3 sequences, with about a sixth occurring only once. This specimen comes from a study of T cells in Graves' hyperthyroidism and ophthalmopathy. Graves' hyperthyroidism showing no ophthalmopathy progression within 18 months was considered stable. Uncontrolled infection, other autoimmune disease, pregnancy and lactation each barred patients from inclusion. Study-wide results and caveats: In simple terms, a model built on 13 V-J features told ophthalmopathy apart from stable hyperthyroidism. Blood also contained most expanded thyroid clonotypes above 0.001.

The germline V gene has CDR1 SGHAT and CDR2 FQNNGV. Trimming left V 5 bases short and J 7 bases short, with 7 bases between. There are 11 residues in the CDR3. The chain joins TRBV11-2 to TRBJ2-3; unclear D gene. This receptor was obtained from a woman in her 30s with Graves' hyperthyroidism. Source material: blood. The CDR3 nucleotides are TGTGCCAGCAGCCGAACCTATACGCAGTATTTT. It translates to CASSRTYTQYF.